These 22 T cell receptor beta chains share one sample of origin, sequenced in a study of Graves' ophthalmopathy and Graves' hyperthyroidism. RNA transcripts provided the template for amplifying TCR beta CDR3 regions. An opening RT-PCR round employed HTBI primers and preceded a second-round multiplex PCR. TCRdb itself ran the multiplex PCR reads through MiXCR, one entry per CDR3 protein. This sample has more than 1,000,000 distinct CDR3 sequences, with roughly 35% found just once. Sequencing was done on a sample of peripheral blood or thyroid tissue (not recorded which). These TCRs come from an adult man with Graves' hyperthyroidism.

Of note for this clonotype: One end of the junction does not line up with germline, which may come from a read error. This rearrangement joins TRBV4-3 to TRBJ2-5; 9 nucleotides agree with TRBD2. CDR3 length: 14 residues. The germline CDR1 and CDR2 sequences are LGHNA and YSLEER. This CDR3 is CASSRVGLAETQHF. CDR3 bases: TGCGCCAGCAGCCGAGTGGGACTAGCCGAGACCCAGCACTTC.

The chain has TRBV6-6 and TRBJ2-5; a weak D match, TRBD2 (6 bases). Trimming removed 1 base from V and 5 bases from J, with 14 bases in between. Germline V gene lookup returns CDR1 MNHNY and CDR2 SVGAGI (reference sequence). The CDR3 runs to 15 residues. Here the CDR3 reads CASSYLRDALETQYF. The CDR3 coding sequence is TGTGCCAGCAGTTACTTGCGGGACGCTTTGGAGACCCAGTACTTC.

The sample holds a few counts of this clonotype. The chain is built from TRBV12-3 or TRBV12-4 and TRBJ2-5, with a tentative D call TRBD1 (6 bases). Trimming took 3 bases from V and 5 from J, leaving 22 bases between them. The CDR3 is made up of 17 amino acids. CDR3 in DNA: TGTGCCAGCAGTTTTGTCCCCGGGACACCCCAGAACGAGACCCAGTACTTC. It is translated as CASSFVPGTPQNETQYF.

This clonotype was seen only a few times. This rearrangement joins TRBV24-1 to TRBJ1-2, with D perhaps TRBD1 (5 bases). Trimming took off 8 bases at V and 7 bases at J, with 25 bases between the two ends. The CDR3 extends over 16 amino acids. Germline CDR1 reads KGHDR; CDR2 reads SFDVKD. CDR3 region: CATKATGGGIEGGYTF. CDR3 nucleotides: TGTGCCACCAAGGCCACCGGTGGGGGGATAGAAGGTGGCTACACCTTC.

Turning to this clonotype: The junction shows a germline mismatch at one end, possibly a read error. The chain employs TRBV7-9 and TRBJ2-7, with D maybe TRBD2 (5 bases). Germline loops: CDR1 SEHNR, CDR2 FQNEAQ (reference sequence). This CDR3 comprises 14 residues. CDR3 bases: TGTGCCAGCAGCGTAGGGAGCAGCTCCTACGAGCGGTACTTC. It yields the protein CASSVGSSSYERYF. Complete variable domain (other parts from reference TRBV7-9 and TRBJ2-7): DTGVSQNPRHKITKRGQNVTFRCDPISEHNRLYWYRQTLGQGPEFLTYFQNEAQLEKSRLLSDRFSAERPKGSFSTLEIQRTEQGDSAMYLCASSVGSSSYERYFGPGTRLTVT.

This clonotype was seen at least ten times. This chain uses TRBV6-5 with TRBJ2-2; D possibly corresponds to TRBD1 (5 bases). Trimming pared 5 bases from V and 9 bases from J, leaving 10 bases between. CDR1 and CDR2 (germline): MNHEY, SVGAGI. There are 12 residues in the CDR3. The CDR3 loop is CASSDDSWELFF. The CDR3 DNA follows: TGTGCCAGCAGTGACGACAGTTGGGAGCTGTTTTTT.

This chain joins TRBV7-6 and TRBJ1-3; weak D call: TRBD1 (5 bases). The V end was cut by 0 bases, the J end by 0 bases, with 9 bases between. The CDR3 loop spans 16 amino acids. In germline, CDR1 is SGHVS, CDR2 FNYEAQ. The CDR3 sequence: CASSLAKGYSGNTIYF. CDR3 bases: TGTGCCAGCAGCTTAGCCAAGGGGTACTCTGGAAACACCATATATTTT.

This clonotype was observed once. This rearrangement joins TRBV19 to TRBJ1-5; D may be TRBD1 (6 bases). This CDR3 contains 14 residues. V was trimmed by 7 bases and J by 3 bases, leaving 13 bases between them. Germline assignment: CDR1 LNHDA and CDR2 SQIVND (reference sequence). The CDR3 loop reads CASTGASNNQPQHF. In DNA form, the CDR3 reads TGTGCCAGTACAGGGGCTTCCAACAATCAGCCCCAGCATTTT.

The count of this clonotype is one. This sequence joins TRBV25-1 and TRBJ2-1, with TRBD1 matching over 7 bases. The germline V gene has CDR1 MGHDK and CDR2 SYGVNS. The CDR3 consists of 14 residues. The J segment lost 5 bases and the V segment lost 1 base, leaving 2 bases of the junction unmatched. The CDR3 DNA is TGTGCCAGCAGTGAATGGGACAGCAACAATGAGCAGTTCTTC. It codes for CASSEWDSNNEQFF.

Only one count was recorded for this clonotype. J is TRBJ2-2 and V is TRBV19, with D uncertain. This CDR3 comprises 14 residues. Per germline, CDR1 LNHDA and CDR2 SQIVND (reference sequence). The germline V and J ends were trimmed by 3 bases and 2 bases, with 7 bases remaining between them. The CDR3 spells CASSILGNTGELFF. CDR3 in DNA: TGTGCCAGTAGTATCCTTGGAAACACCGGGGAGCTGTTTTTT. The whole variable domain, filled in from reference TRBV19 and TRBJ2-2, reads DGGITQSPKYLFRKEGQNVTLSCEQNLNHDAMYWYRQDPGQGLRLIYYSQIVNDFQKGDIAEGYSVSREKKESFPLTVTSAQKNPTAFYLCASSILGNTGELFFGEGSRLTVL.

This clonotype has only a few counts. J is TRBJ2-3 and V is TRBV7-2; 7 nucleotides match TRBD1. The germline V gene has CDR1 SGHTA and CDR2 FQGNSA. The J segment lost 2 bases and the V segment lost 1 base, leaving 3 bases of the junction unmatched. The CDR3 extends over 15 amino acids. Here the CDR3 DNA reads TGTGCCAGCAGCTTAGGACAGGGCCTCACAGATACGCAGTATTTT. Its translation is CASSLGQGLTDTQYF.

This clonotype turned up a few times. The rearrangement links TRBV20-1 to TRBJ2-7; D remains ambiguous. CDR1 is DFQATT, CDR2 SNEGSKA, per germline (reference sequence). V dropped 1 base and J dropped 4 bases, with 17 bases sitting between them. The CDR3 is 15 amino acids. The DNA for the CDR3 is TGCAGTGCTAGAGCCACTTGGGATCTAACTTACGAGCAGTACTTC. This gives the protein CSARATWDLTYEQYF.

This chain connects TRBV5-1 to TRBJ1-2; perhaps TRBD1 as D (5 bases). Looked up from germline, CDR1 is SGHRS and CDR2 is YFSETQ. The CDR3 covers 16 residues. V was pared by 0 bases and J by 2 bases, with 14 bases between. CDR3 nucleotides: TGCGCCAGCAGCTTGGGTCCCGGGGCCGCCAACTATGGCTACACCTTC. This encodes CASSLGPGAANYGYTF.

CDR3 nucleotide sequence: TGCAGTGCTAGTAGTGGACAGGGAGATCAGCCCCAGCATTTT. Translated: CSASSGQGDQPQHF. This chain joins TRBV20-1 and TRBJ1-5; 8 bases are shared with TRBD1. This CDR3 is built from 14 residues. The germline V gene encodes CDR1 DFQATT and CDR2 SNEGSKA (reference sequence). V was pared by 3 bases and J by 5 bases, with 6 bases of the junction left unmatched.

Many counts were recorded for this clonotype. This chain uses TRBV6-6 with TRBJ2-5; D unclear. The germline V gene has CDR1 MNHNY and CDR2 SVGAGI (reference sequence). This CDR3 is 12 amino acids long. Trimming shortened V by 5 bases and J by 4 bases, and 8 bases separated the two germline ends. The CDR3 DNA follows: TGTGCCAGCAGTACCTCAAGAGAGACCCAGTACTTC. Encoded protein: CASSTSRETQYF.

Note on this clonotype: The DNA is omitted, as the CDR3 cannot be located on it reliably, and the CDR3 follows TCRdb's listing. This chain joins TRBV7-9 and TRBJ1-4; the table's D call, TRBD1, was not checked against the DNA. Germline CDR1 is SEHNR and CDR2 is FQNEAQ (reference sequence). The CDR3 spans 21 residues, counting both ends. The CDR3 sequence is CASSIYLCSVGTGGTNEKLFF.

The rearrangement joins TRBV7-9 to TRBJ1-1, with D tentatively TRBD1 (6 bases). CDR1 is SEHNR and CDR2 is FQNEAQ in the germline V gene (reference sequence). This CDR3 region has 17 residues. Trimming took off 5 bases at V and 7 bases at J, with 26 bases between the two ends. This chain's CDR3 is CASSGNRARVWTHEAFF. The CDR3 DNA sequence: TGTGCCAGCAGCGGTAACAGGGCTCGGGTCTGGACACATGAAGCTTTCTTT. Together with reference TRBV7-9 and TRBJ1-1, the CDR3 gives the full variable domain: DTGVSQNPRHKITKRGQNVTFRCDPISEHNRLYWYRQTLGQGPEFLTYFQNEAQLEKSRLLSDRFSAERPKGSFSTLEIQRTEQGDSAMYLCASSGNRARVWTHEAFFGQGTRLTVV.

This clonotype appeared many times. As DNA, the CDR3 is TGTGCCAGCAGCTTTCTCGGACCGAAAAACTATGGCTACACCTTC. It is translated as CASSFLGPKNYGYTF. The chain couples TRBV7-8 to TRBJ1-2; no reliable D call. The length of the CDR3 is 15 residues. Germline-derived CDR1 and CDR2 are SGHVS and FQNEAQ. V lost 3 bases and J 2 bases, leaving 13 bases between the germline ends.

This clonotype came up a few times. The chain couples TRBV12-3 or TRBV12-4 to TRBJ2-7; 7 nucleotides agree with TRBD2. J lost 0 bases, V lost 3 bases, and 8 bases had no gene match. The CDR3 contains 16 residues. CDR3 amino acids: CASSLGAGVSSYEQYF. For the CDR3, the DNA is TGTGCCAGCAGTTTGGGTGCGGGGGTTAGCTCCTACGAGCAGTACTTC.

This rearrangement joins TRBV2 to TRBJ2-1, with TRBD2 matching over 13 bases. V lost 6 bases, J lost 10 bases, and 9 bases stayed unmatched. CDR1 is SNHLY, CDR2 FYNNEI, per germline. CDR3 length: 15 residues. Here the CDR3 reads CASRATSGGAWEQFF. CDR3 DNA sequence: TGTGCCAGCAGGGCTACTAGCGGGGGGGCCTGGGAGCAGTTCTTC.

The sample holds many counts of this clonotype. The rearrangement uses TRBV12-3 or TRBV12-4 and TRBJ2-5; the D gene is possibly TRBD2 (6 bases). The CDR3 consists of 17 residues. Trimming took 4 bases from V and 5 from J, leaving 23 bases between them. The CDR3 DNA follows: TGTGCCAGCAGTTCGCCCGCTGGGGGGAGTGTTGTTGAGACCCAGTACTTC. It encodes CASSSPAGGSVVETQYF.

This clonotype has ten or more counts. The J gene is TRBJ2-5, the V gene TRBV15, with TRBD2 matching 13 bases. V was clipped by 3 bases and J by 4 bases; unmatched bases: 2. The CDR3 is 15 residues long. CDR1 is LNHNV, CDR2 YYDKDF, per germline (reference sequence). The CDR3 here is CATSRGTSGAETQYF. The CDR3 DNA reads as TGTGCCACCAGCAGGGGGACTAGCGGGGCAGAGACCCAGTACTTC.